The 27 T cell receptor beta chains below all came from one sample that was sequenced in a study of blood T cells in healthy people across ages. With a J-beta primer mix and a sample-barcoded 5' primer, a second PCR ran about 6 to 11 cycles. TCRdb reanalysed the 5' RACE reads using MiXCR and keeps one entry per CDR3 protein. This table has about 680,000 distinct CDR3 sequences, 49% appearing once. The sequenced sample consisted of blood. Receptor source: a woman aged 60-70 years in good health.

In its sample, this clonotype was seen a few times. The chain uses TRBV7-9 and TRBJ2-1; 7 bases line up with TRBD2. The CDR3 length is 15 residues. The germline V gene has CDR1 SEHNR and CDR2 FQNEAQ (reference sequence). V lost 1 base to trimming and J lost 9 bases; unmatched junction nucleotides: 9. CDR3 protein: CASSLGGGRRIEQFF. DNA for the CDR3: TGTGCCAGCAGCTTAGGAGGCGGGAGAAGGATTGAGCAGTTCTTC.

This clonotype was recorded a few times. The chain is built from TRBV7-2 and TRBJ1-6; no clear D. The CDR3 contains 14 residues. The V gene's germline CDR1 is SGHTA and CDR2 FQGNSA. Trimming pared 3 bases from V and 2 bases from J, leaving 5 bases between. The CDR3 loop reads CASSLGTYNSPLHF. The CDR3 nucleotides are TGTGCCAGCAGCTTGGGAACCTATAATTCACCCCTCCACTTT.

Only a few counts were recorded for this clonotype. This chain connects TRBV3-1 to TRBJ2-5; 10 bases align to TRBD1. The trim removed 0 bases at V and 11 bases at J, leaving 3 bases unmatched. Germline V gene sequence: CDR1 LGHDT, CDR2 YNNKEL (reference sequence). CDR3 length: 13 amino acids. The CDR3 nucleotides are TGTGCCAGCAGCCAAGAAGGGACAGGGGAGCAGTACTTC. This sequence encodes CASSQEGTGEQYF.

The chain couples TRBV20-1 to TRBJ2-3; 11 bases are a match to TRBD2. This CDR3 is 16 amino acids long. The germline gives CDR1 DFQATT, CDR2 SNEGSKA (reference sequence). Losses at the gene ends were 3 bases for V and 2 bases for J; bases not matched to a gene: 7. Here the CDR3 reads CSARASGRRLTDTQYF. CDR3 coding DNA: TGCAGTGCTAGGGCTAGCGGGAGGAGGCTCACAGATACGCAGTATTTT.

The chain combines TRBV4-3 with TRBJ1-3, with D uncertain. V was clipped by 0 bases and J by 2 bases, with 14 bases between them. Germline V gene data show CDR1 as LGHNA and CDR2 as YSLEER. This CDR3 spans 17 amino acids. CDR3 sequence: CASSQDLPQRAGNTIYF. As DNA, the CDR3 is TGCGCCAGCAGCCAAGATTTGCCCCAAAGGGCTGGAAACACCATATATTTT.

This clonotype was counted between two and nine times. This chain links TRBV4-3 with TRBJ2-5; 10 bases match TRBD2. V shed 4 bases, J shed 11 bases, and the junction held 19 bases outside the gene matches. The CDR3 sequence is 17 residues long. CDR1 is LGHNA and CDR2 is YSLEER in the germline V gene. CDR3 DNA sequence: TGCGCCAGCAGCCCGAGGGCTAGCGGGAGAGATAACAATGAGCAGTACTTC. Translating it yields CASSPRASGRDNNEQYF.

In its sample, this clonotype was seen many times. The rearrangement uses TRBV3-1 and TRBJ2-1; 8 bases fit TRBD2. Germline V gene lookup returns CDR1 LGHDT and CDR2 YNNKEL (reference sequence). The V segment lost 5 bases and the J segment 11 bases; nucleotides outside the gene matches: 2. The CDR3 consists of 11 residues. DNA of the CDR3: TGTGCCAGCAGCAATAGCGGGAAGCAGTTCTTC. Encoded protein: CASSNSGKQFF.

The CDR3 loop is CAISEDSGANVLTF. In DNA, the CDR3 is TGTGCCATCAGTGAAGACTCTGGGGCCAACGTCCTGACTTTC. The V gene is TRBV10-3, the J gene TRBJ2-6; D is undetermined. Germline assignment: CDR1 ENHRY and CDR2 SYGVKD. The germline V and J ends were trimmed by 3 bases and 0 bases, with 3 bases remaining between them. The CDR3 covers 14 residues.

This clonotype was counted only a few times. The rearrangement uses TRBV20-1 and TRBJ1-5; 7 nucleotides line up with TRBD1. The junction had 8 bases not matched to a gene; V was cut back by 4 bases and J by 2 bases. Looked up from germline, CDR1 is DFQATT and CDR2 is SNEGSKA (reference sequence). The CDR3 is 15 amino acids. The CDR3: CSAIPEGAGNQPQHF. DNA of the CDR3: TGCAGTGCTATTCCCGAGGGGGCTGGCAATCAGCCCCAGCATTTT.

A single count supports this clonotype. A read error may explain this, as a much larger clone is one base away. As DNA, the CDR3 is TGCGCCAGCAGCTTGGCGGCGGAGGGGAACAATGAGCAGTACTTC. Its protein product is CASSLAAEGNNEQYF. The chain has TRBV5-1 and TRBJ2-1; TRBD2 is a possible D gene (6 bases). The J call may be faulty, since TRBJ2-7 better matches the DNA end. CDR3 length: 15 residues. Germline assignment: CDR1 SGHRS and CDR2 YFSETQ.

This clonotype was seen just once. The gene calls are TRBV4-3 and TRBJ1-6; TRBD1 might be the D (5 bases). The V end was cut by 1 base, the J end by 7 bases, with 8 bases between. Germline CDR1 and CDR2: LGHNA and YSLEER. The CDR3 has 14 residues. Here the CDR3 reads CASSQAGANSPLHF. CDR3 sequence (DNA): TGCGCCAGCAGCCAAGCCGGGGCCAATTCACCCCTCCACTTT.

This clonotype showed up just once. This chain joins TRBV24-1 and TRBJ2-7, with D perhaps matching TRBD2 (5 bases). Germline CDR1 is KGHDR and CDR2 is SFDVKD. Trimming took 4 bases from V and 4 from J, leaving 10 bases between them. There are 13 residues in the CDR3. CDR3 loop: CATSDPGIYEQYF. The CDR3 bases are TGTGCCACCAGTGACCCCGGGATTTACGAGCAGTACTTC.

The V call is TRBV27, the J call TRBJ2-5, with 12 positions matching TRBD2. CDR1 is MNHEY, CDR2 SMNVEV, per germline (reference sequence). The CDR3 length is 15 residues. The trim removed 5 bases at V and 6 bases at J, leaving 7 bases unmatched. The CDR3 here is CASSPWTSGIKTQYF. Written as DNA, the CDR3 is TGTGCCAGCAGTCCCTGGACTAGCGGGATAAAGACCCAGTACTTC.

This rearrangement joins TRBV20-1 to TRBJ2-1; D is uncertain. This CDR3 has 15 residues. The V end was cut by 6 bases, the J end by 9 bases, with 24 bases between. Germline V CDR1 and CDR2: DFQATT, SNEGSKA (reference sequence). In DNA, the CDR3 is TGCAGTGCCCCTAAGGGCCAGTCCGGAAAGGGTGAGCAGTTCTTC. It encodes CSAPKGQSGKGEQFF.

Many counts were recorded for this clonotype. The chain combines TRBV9 with TRBJ2-1, with D unclear. The germline V gene encodes CDR1 SGDLS and CDR2 YYNGEE. This CDR3 contains 15 residues. Trimming removed 3 bases at V and 1 base at J, with 11 bases between. The CDR3 reads CASSGLGASYNEQFF. CDR3 sequence (DNA): TGTGCCAGCAGCGGCCTTGGCGCGTCCTACAATGAGCAGTTCTTC.

The chain uses TRBV2 and TRBJ1-1, with a weak D call TRBD1 (5 bases). The germline V and J ends were trimmed by 5 bases and 4 bases, with 14 bases remaining between them. The CDR3 is 14 residues long. In germline, CDR1 is SNHLY, CDR2 FYNNEI. The CDR3 nucleotides are TGTGCCAGCAGTCGGACGCCGGACACCACTGAAGCTTTCTTT. Translation gives CASSRTPDTTEAFF.

This clonotype was seen a handful of times. J is TRBJ2-5 and V is TRBV4-2; no clear D. With 2 bases removed from V and 5 bases from J, the gap between germline ends came to 18 bases. Per the germline V gene, CDR1 is LGHNA and CDR2 is YNFKEQ. This CDR3 is built from 16 residues. CDR3 residues: CASSQYGQDLGETQYF. Here the CDR3 DNA reads TGTGCCAGCAGCCAATATGGTCAAGATCTCGGTGAGACCCAGTACTTC.

The chain uses TRBV29-1 and TRBJ2-2, with TRBD2 matching 12 bases. With V trimmed by 4 bases and J by 7 bases, 7 bases remained unmatched. The CDR3 spans 15 residues. The germline V gene has CDR1 SQVTM and CDR2 ANQGSEA. The CDR3 reads CSVGLAGDPGGELFF. The CDR3 nucleotides are TGCAGCGTTGGACTAGCGGGAGACCCGGGCGGGGAGCTGTTTTTT.

The chain is built from TRBV7-9 and TRBJ2-3; 9 bases line up with TRBD2. J lost 4 bases, V lost 6 bases, and 8 bases had no gene match. Germline assignment: CDR1 SEHNR and CDR2 FQNEAQ (reference sequence). The CDR3 has 15 residues. In nucleotides, the CDR3 is TGTGCCAGCAGTGGTATAGCGGGAGTCGCAGATACGCAGTATTTT. Its translation is CASSGIAGVADTQYF.

The sample holds a few counts of this clonotype. One base away lies a much larger clone, so this may be a sequencing read error. The chain has TRBV6-2 or TRBV6-3 and TRBJ2-5; TRBD2 might be the D (5 bases). The germline V gene has CDR1 MNHEY and CDR2 SVGEGT. V lost 0 bases to trimming and J lost 11 bases, with 25 bases between them. This CDR3 is built from 17 residues. CDR3 loop: CASSYSPPTGIYNEQYF. The CDR3 DNA reads TGTGCCAGCAGTTACTCGCCTCCGACGGGGATATACAATGAGCAGTACTTC.

This clonotype was counted between two and nine times. The CDR3 nucleotides are TGTGCCAGCAGCAAGACTAGCGGGAGTGAGACCCAGTACTTC. It yields the protein CASSKTSGSETQYF. The chain carries TRBV7-2 and TRBJ2-5; 12 bases agree with TRBD2. The germline V gene has CDR1 SGHTA and CDR2 FQGNSA. The CDR3 runs to 14 residues. The J segment lost 5 bases and the V segment lost 5 bases, leaving 3 bases of the junction unmatched.

The chain uses TRBV27 and TRBJ2-3, with D possibly TRBD2 on 6 matching bases. V lost 3 bases and J 1 base, leaving 14 bases between the germline ends. Germline assignment: CDR1 MNHEY and CDR2 SMNVEV (reference sequence). The CDR3 has 16 residues. In DNA form, the CDR3 reads TGTGCCAGCAGTTTTACCGGGAGTGAGGGCACAGATACGCAGTATTTT. It codes for CASSFTGSEGTDTQYF.

The chain links TRBV28 to TRBJ2-5; D might be TRBD1 or TRBD2, each matching 5 bases. V shed 2 bases and J shed 3 bases, with 10 bases lying between them. Germline CDR1 reads MDHEN; CDR2 reads SYDVKM. CDR3 length equals 14 residues. CDR3 in amino acids: CASSLVGDEETQYF. CDR3 sequence (DNA): TGTGCCAGCAGTTTAGTAGGGGACGAAGAGACCCAGTACTTC. Variable domain in full (rest from reference TRBV28 and TRBJ2-5): DVKVTQSSRYLVKRTGEKVFLECVQDMDHENMFWYRQDPGLGLRLIYFSYDVKMKEKGDIPEGYSVSREKKERFSLILESASTNQTSMYLCASSLVGDEETQYFGPGTRLLVL.

CDR3 amino acids: CSASRGGGRSYEQYF. The CDR3 nucleotides read TGCAGTGCTAGCCGAGGGGGCGGGAGAAGTTACGAGCAGTACTTC. The chain has TRBV20-1 and TRBJ2-1, with D perhaps assigned TRBD1 or TRBD2 (7 bases each). The closer fit of TRBJ2-7 to the DNA end suggests the J call may be wrong. Germline V gives CDR1 DFQATT, CDR2 SNEGSKA (reference sequence). This CDR3 is built from 15 residues.

The CDR3 loop is CASSTSGTRNEQYF. The CDR3 DNA is TGTGCCAGCAGCACTTCCGGGACAAGGAATGAGCAGTACTTC. The chain links TRBV3-1 to TRBJ2-5; a possible D gene is TRBD1 (6 bases). The CDR3 totals 14 residues. Germline V gene data show CDR1 as LGHDT and CDR2 as YNNKEL (reference sequence). V lost 5 bases, J lost 11 bases, and 21 bases lay in between.

This clonotype has just a few counts. The rearrangement uses TRBV4-1 and TRBJ2-1; 11 bases align to TRBD2. Losses at the gene ends were 0 bases for V and 2 bases for J; bases not matched to a gene: 3. CDR1 and CDR2 from the germline V gene are MGHRA and YSYEKL. The CDR3 covers 17 residues. The CDR3 coding sequence is TGCGCCAGCAGCCAAGACCAGACTAGCGGGGCCTACAATGAGCAGTTCTTC. Translated, it gives CASSQDQTSGAYNEQFF.

This chain connects TRBV9 to TRBJ2-5; TRBD2 agrees at 14 bases. V lost 0 bases, J lost 11 bases, and 15 bases stayed unmatched. The V gene's germline CDR1 is SGDLS and CDR2 YYNGEE. The CDR3 runs 18 residues. CDR3 region: CASSVVVGTSGREDEQYF. CDR3 in DNA: TGTGCCAGCAGCGTAGTAGTGGGGACTAGCGGGAGAGAGGATGAGCAGTACTTC.